This entry features one T cell receptor beta chain sequence. Germline and junction disagree at one end, which may indicate a read error. This CDR3 has 15 residues. CDR1 SGDLS and CDR2 YYNGEE come from the germline V gene. This record comes from a study of cytomegalovirus exposure and HLA in healthy donors. With 60 Vbeta and 13 Jbeta primers, the PCR was carried out. Produced via immunoSEQ multiplex PCR; TCRdb's table is partial and in-frame only. Of more than 90,000 clones listed, around four fifths are singletons. The sample comprised PBMCs. This clonotype was obtained from a man aged 40-55 years in good health and CMV-seronegative. The chain combines TRBV9 with TRBJ1-4; the D gene is possibly TRBD1 (5 bases). In DNA form, the CDR3 reads TGTGCCAGCAGCGTAGCAGCGGGGGGGGGTGAAGAACTGTTTTTT. Amino acid sequence: CASSVAAGGGEELFF.